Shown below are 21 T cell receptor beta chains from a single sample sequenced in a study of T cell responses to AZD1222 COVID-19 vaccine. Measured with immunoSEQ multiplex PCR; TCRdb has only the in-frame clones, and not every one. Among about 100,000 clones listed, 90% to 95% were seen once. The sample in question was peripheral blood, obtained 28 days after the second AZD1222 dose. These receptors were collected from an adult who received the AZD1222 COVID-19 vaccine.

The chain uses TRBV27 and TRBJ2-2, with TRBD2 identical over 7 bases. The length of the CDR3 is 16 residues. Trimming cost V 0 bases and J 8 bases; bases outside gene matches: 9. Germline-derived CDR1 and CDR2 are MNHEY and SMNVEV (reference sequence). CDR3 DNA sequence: TGTGCCAGCAGTTTATCGTTAGGAGCGGGAAGTGGGGAGCTGTTTTTT. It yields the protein CASSLSLGAGSGELFF.

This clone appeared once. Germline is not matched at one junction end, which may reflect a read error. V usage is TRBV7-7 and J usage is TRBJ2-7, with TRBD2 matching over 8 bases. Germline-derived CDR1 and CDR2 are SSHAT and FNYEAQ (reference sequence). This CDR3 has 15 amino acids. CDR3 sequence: CASSPGLANTYEQYF. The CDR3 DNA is TGTGCTAGCAGCCCCGGACTAGCTAACACCTACGAGCAGTACTTC.

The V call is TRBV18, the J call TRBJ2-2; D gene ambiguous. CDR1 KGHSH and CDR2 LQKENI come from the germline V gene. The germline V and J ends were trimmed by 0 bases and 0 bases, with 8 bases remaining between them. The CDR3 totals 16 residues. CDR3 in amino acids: CASSPPSGTNTGELFF. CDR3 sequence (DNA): TGTGCCAGCTCACCACCGTCGGGTACGAACACCGGGGAGCTGTTTTTT.

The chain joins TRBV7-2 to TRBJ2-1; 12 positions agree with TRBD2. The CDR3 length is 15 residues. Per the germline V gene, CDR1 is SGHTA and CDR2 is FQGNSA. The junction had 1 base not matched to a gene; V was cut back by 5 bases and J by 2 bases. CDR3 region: CASSGTSGPYNEQFF. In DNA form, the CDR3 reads TGTGCCAGCAGCGGGACTAGCGGGCCCTACAATGAGCAGTTCTTC.

The CDR3 region is CASSLVGKGHYTF. DNA of the CDR3: TGTGCCAGCAGCTTAGTCGGAAAGGGACACTACACCTTC. The chain combines TRBV7-9 with TRBJ1-2; D perhaps matches TRBD1 (6 bases). The germline gives CDR1 SEHNR, CDR2 FQNEAQ (reference sequence). The CDR3 loop spans 13 amino acids. V was cut by 1 base and J by 10 bases, with 13 bases left in between.

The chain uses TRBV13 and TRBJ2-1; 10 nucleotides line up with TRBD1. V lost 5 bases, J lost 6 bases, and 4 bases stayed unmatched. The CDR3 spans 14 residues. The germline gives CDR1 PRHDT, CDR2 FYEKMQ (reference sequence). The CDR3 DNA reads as TGTGCCAGCAGCCCGGGGACAGGGGTCAATGAGCAGTTCTTC. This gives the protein CASSPGTGVNEQFF.

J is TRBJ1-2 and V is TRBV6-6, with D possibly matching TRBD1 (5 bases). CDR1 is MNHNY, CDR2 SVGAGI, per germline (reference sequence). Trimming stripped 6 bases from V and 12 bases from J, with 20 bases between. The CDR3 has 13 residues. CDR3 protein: CASSPSGTGFHTF. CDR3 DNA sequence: TGTGCCAGCAGCCCCTCCGGGACGGGCTTCCACACCTTC.

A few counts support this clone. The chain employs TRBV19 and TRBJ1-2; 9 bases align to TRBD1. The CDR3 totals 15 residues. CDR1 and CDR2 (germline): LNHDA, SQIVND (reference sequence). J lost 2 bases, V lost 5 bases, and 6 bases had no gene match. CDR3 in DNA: TGTGCCAGTAGTCTGACCGGGACAGGGAACTATGGCTACACCTTC. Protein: CASSLTGTGNYGYTF.

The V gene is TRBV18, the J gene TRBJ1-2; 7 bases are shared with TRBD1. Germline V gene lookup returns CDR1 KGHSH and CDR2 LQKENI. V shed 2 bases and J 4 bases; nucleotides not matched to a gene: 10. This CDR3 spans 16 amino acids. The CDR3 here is CASSPVLQGSSYGYTF. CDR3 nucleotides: TGTGCCAGCTCACCAGTATTACAGGGGAGTAGCTATGGCTACACCTTC.

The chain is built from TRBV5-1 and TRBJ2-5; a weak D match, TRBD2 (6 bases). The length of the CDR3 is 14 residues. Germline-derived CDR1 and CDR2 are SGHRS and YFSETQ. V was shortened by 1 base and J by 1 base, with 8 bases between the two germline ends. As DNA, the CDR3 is TGCGCCAGCAGCTTGAGGGACTCCCAAGAGACCCAGTACTTC. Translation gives CASSLRDSQETQYF.

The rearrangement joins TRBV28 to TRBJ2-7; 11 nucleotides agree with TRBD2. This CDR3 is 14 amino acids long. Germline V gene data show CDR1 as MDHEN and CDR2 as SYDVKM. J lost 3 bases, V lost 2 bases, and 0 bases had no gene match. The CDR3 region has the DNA TGTGCCAGCAGTTTAGGACTAGCGGGCTACGAGCAGTACTTC. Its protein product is CASSLGLAGYEQYF.

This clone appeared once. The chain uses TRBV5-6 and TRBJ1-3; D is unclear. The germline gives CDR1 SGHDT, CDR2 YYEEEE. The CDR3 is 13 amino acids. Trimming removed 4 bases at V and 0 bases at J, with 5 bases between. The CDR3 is CASSEDSGNTIYF. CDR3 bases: TGTGCCAGCAGCGAGGACTCTGGAAACACCATATATTTT.

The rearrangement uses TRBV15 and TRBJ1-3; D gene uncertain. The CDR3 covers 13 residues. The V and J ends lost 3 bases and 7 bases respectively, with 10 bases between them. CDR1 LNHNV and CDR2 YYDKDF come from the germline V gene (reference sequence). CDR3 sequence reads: CATSSGLINTIYF. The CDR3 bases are TGTGCCACCAGCAGCGGGTTGATTAACACCATATATTTT. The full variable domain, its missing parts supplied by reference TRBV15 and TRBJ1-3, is DAMVIQNPRYQVTQFGKPVTLSCSQTLNHNVMYWYQQKSSQAPKLLFHYYDKDFNNEADTPDNFQSRRPNTSFCFLDIRSPGLGDTAMYLCATSSGLINTIYFGEGSWLTVV.

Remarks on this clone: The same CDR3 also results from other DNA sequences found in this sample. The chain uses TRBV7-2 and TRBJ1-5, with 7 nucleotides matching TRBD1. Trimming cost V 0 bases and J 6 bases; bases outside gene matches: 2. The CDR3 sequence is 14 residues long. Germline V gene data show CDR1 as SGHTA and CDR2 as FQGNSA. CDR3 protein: CASSLAGGGQPQHF. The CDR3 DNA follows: TGTGCCAGCAGCTTAGCAGGGGGCGGTCAGCCCCAGCATTTT.

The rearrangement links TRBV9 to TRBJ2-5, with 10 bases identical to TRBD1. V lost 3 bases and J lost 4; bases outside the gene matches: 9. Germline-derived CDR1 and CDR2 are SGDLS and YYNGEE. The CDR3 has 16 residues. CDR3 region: CASSARGQGVGETQYF. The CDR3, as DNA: TGTGCCAGCAGCGCCCGCGGACAGGGGGTGGGAGAGACCCAGTACTTC.

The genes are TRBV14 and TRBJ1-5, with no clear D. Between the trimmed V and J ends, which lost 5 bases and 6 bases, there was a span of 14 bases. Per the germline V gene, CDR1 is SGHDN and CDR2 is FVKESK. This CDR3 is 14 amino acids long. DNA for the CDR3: TGTGCCAGCAGCTCCACGGGCGGAGGTCAGCCCCAGCATTTT. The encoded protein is CASSSTGGGQPQHF.

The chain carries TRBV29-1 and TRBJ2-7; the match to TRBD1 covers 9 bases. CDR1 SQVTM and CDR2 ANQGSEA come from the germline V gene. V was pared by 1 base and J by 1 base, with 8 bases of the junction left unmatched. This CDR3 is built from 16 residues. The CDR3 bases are TGCAGCGTTGAAGGCCTCCGGGACAGGGCATCCTACGAGCAGTACTTC. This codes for CSVEGLRDRASYEQYF.

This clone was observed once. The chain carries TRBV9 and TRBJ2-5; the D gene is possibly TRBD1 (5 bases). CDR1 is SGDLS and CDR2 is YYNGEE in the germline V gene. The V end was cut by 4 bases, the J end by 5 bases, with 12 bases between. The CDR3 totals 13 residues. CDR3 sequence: CASSPQGMETQYF. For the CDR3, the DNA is TGTGCCAGCAGCCCCCAGGGAATGGAGACCCAGTACTTC.

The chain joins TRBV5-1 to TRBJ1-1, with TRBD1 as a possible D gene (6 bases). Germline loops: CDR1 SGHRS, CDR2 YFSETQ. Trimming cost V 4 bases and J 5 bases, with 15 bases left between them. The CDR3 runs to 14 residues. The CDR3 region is CASSGGTTGTEAFF. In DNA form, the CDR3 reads TGCGCCAGCAGCGGGGGGACAACGGGAACTGAAGCTTTCTTT.

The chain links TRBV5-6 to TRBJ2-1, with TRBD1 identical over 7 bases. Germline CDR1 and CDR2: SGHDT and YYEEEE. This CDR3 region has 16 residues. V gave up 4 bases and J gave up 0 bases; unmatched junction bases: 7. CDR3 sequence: CASSPWTGSSYNEQFF. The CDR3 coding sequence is TGTGCCAGCAGCCCTTGGACAGGTAGCTCCTACAATGAGCAGTTCTTC. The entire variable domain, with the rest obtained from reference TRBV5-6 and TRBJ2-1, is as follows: DAGVTQSPTHLIKTRGQQVTLRCSPKSGHDTVSWYQQALGQGPQFIFQYYEEEERQRGNFPDRFSGHQFPNYSSELNVNALLLGDSALYLCASSPWTGSSYNEQFFGPGTRLTVL.

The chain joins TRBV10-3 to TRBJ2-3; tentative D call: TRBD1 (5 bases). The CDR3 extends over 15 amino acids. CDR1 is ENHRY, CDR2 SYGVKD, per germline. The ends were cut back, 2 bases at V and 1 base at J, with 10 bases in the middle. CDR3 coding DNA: TGTGCCATCAGTGAGACTGGGGCCGGCACAGATACGCAGTATTTT. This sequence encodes CAISETGAGTDTQYF.